The 6 T cell receptor beta chains in this list originate from one sample, sequenced in a study of somatic mutations in cytotoxic T cells in rheumatoid arthritis. Assay used: immunoSEQ multiplex PCR; TCRdb lists only in-frame clones, some missing. In the table there are more than 8,000 clones, around 89% of which are singletons. The sequenced material came from CD4+ T cells sorted from blood. These receptors originate from a woman between 18 and 30 years old with rheumatoid arthritis.

The rearrangement joins TRBV6-4 to TRBJ2-3, with D possibly TRBD1 on 5 matching bases. Trimming shortened V by 6 bases and J by 4 bases, and 17 bases separated the two germline ends. The CDR3 totals 15 residues. Germline lookup yields CDR1 MRHNA and CDR2 SNTAGT. The CDR3 DNA reads TGTGCCAGCAGAGGGGATGCAGGGAAGGCAGATACGCAGTATTTT. It codes for CASRGDAGKADTQYF.

This chain links TRBV6-6 with TRBJ2-7; possibly TRBD1 for D (5 bases). V was shortened by 6 bases and J by 7 bases, with 22 bases between the two germline ends. The CDR3 is made up of 15 amino acids. The germline V gene has CDR1 MNHNY and CDR2 SVGAGI (reference sequence). The CDR3 loop is CASSNPLGAPGEQYF. Written as DNA, the CDR3 is TGTGCCAGCAGCAATCCTCTAGGGGCCCCAGGGGAGCAGTACTTC.

This clone appeared a single time. The chain links TRBV5-5 to TRBJ1-1, with D possibly matching TRBD1 (6 bases). This CDR3 has 16 amino acids. V lost 0 bases, J lost 2 bases, and 14 bases lay in between. CDR1 SGHKS and CDR2 YYEKEE come from the germline V gene (reference sequence). CDR3 DNA: TGTGCCAGCAGCTTGGGCCAGGGGTTCGCAAACACTGAAGCTTTCTTT. Encoded protein: CASSLGQGFANTEAFF.

The chain joins TRBV7-6 to TRBJ2-1; the match to TRBD2 covers 8 bases. The CDR3 loop spans 16 amino acids. V shed 7 bases, J shed 8 bases, and the junction held 16 bases outside the gene matches. CDR1 is SGHVS, CDR2 FNYEAQ, per germline. The CDR3 loop reads CASTGGRGVHLDEQFF. DNA for the CDR3: TGTGCCAGCACCGGGGGGCGGGGGGTTCACTTGGATGAGCAGTTCTTC.

This chain uses TRBV5-4 with TRBJ1-1; tentative D call: TRBD1 (6 bases). V was clipped by 4 bases and J by 5 bases, with 15 bases between them. Germline CDR1 reads SGHNT; CDR2 reads YYREEE (reference sequence). The length of the CDR3 is 14 residues. The CDR3 DNA is TGTGCCAGCAGCCTAGGGGGTCGGGGTACTGAAGCTTTCTTT. Encoded protein: CASSLGGRGTEAFF.

The rearrangement joins TRBV7-2 to TRBJ1-2, with D unresolved. Trimming removed 1 base at V and 7 bases at J, with 13 bases between. Germline V CDR1 and CDR2: SGHTA, FQGNSA. The CDR3 runs 14 residues. The CDR3 loop is CASSLVPGEGGYTF. DNA of the CDR3: TGTGCCAGCAGCTTAGTGCCTGGGGAGGGTGGCTACACCTTC.